A single sample gave rise to the 22 T cell receptor beta chains below, sequenced in a study of T cell changes during pregnancy in multiple sclerosis. Libraries were prepared by immunoSEQ multiplex PCR; TCRdb keeps only in-frame clonotypes and omits some of them. Here the sample spans tens of thousands of clones, about 91% being singletons. This sample comprised CD8+ T cells from peripheral blood mononuclear cells, obtained in the second trimester of pregnancy. The receptors were sampled from a female donor with multiple sclerosis, enrolled in a pregnancy study.

This chain connects TRBV28 to TRBJ1-2; 8 bases align to TRBD1. The V and J ends lost 5 bases and 4 bases, in that order; junction bases with no gene match: 3. CDR1 MDHEN and CDR2 SYDVKM come from the germline V gene. This CDR3 comprises 13 residues. The CDR3 loop is CASSRTGPYGYTF. The CDR3 bases are TGTGCCAGCAGTCGGACAGGGCCCTATGGCTACACCTTC.

This chain connects TRBV15 to TRBJ1-2; 8 nucleotides align to TRBD1. CDR3 length equals 15 residues. Germline trimming cut 5 bases from V and 4 bases from J; bases unmatched to any gene: 9. Germline assignment: CDR1 LNHNV and CDR2 YYDKDF (reference sequence). The CDR3 sequence: CATSGPDRDSYGYTF. CDR3 nucleotides: TGTGCCACCAGCGGCCCGGACAGGGATTCCTATGGCTACACCTTC.

The chain has TRBV28 and TRBJ1-6, with D unresolved. V lost 5 bases and J lost 0, with 11 bases in between. The germline V gene has CDR1 MDHEN and CDR2 SYDVKM. This CDR3 region has 16 residues. CDR3 in amino acids: CASSTVGDSYNSPLHF. The CDR3 DNA sequence: TGTGCCAGCAGTACTGTGGGAGACTCCTATAATTCACCCCTCCACTTT.

The CDR3 is CASSLRGTVYGYTF. The CDR3 nucleotides read TGTGCCAGCAGCCTAAGAGGGACAGTTTATGGCTACACCTTC. This chain joins TRBV7-8 and TRBJ1-2, with 7 positions matching TRBD1. The length of the CDR3 is 14 residues. The V and J ends lost 5 bases and 5 bases, in that order; junction bases with no gene match: 8. Germline V gene sequence: CDR1 SGHVS, CDR2 FQNEAQ.

The chain uses TRBV9 and TRBJ2-5, with 7 bases aligning to TRBD1. Per the germline V gene, CDR1 is SGDLS and CDR2 is YYNGEE. The CDR3 covers 16 residues. Germline trimming cut 3 bases from V and 2 bases from J; bases unmatched to any gene: 10. CDR3 in DNA: TGTGCCAGCAGCGAGGGGGCAGGGACCATACAAGAGACCCAGTACTTC. Its translation is CASSEGAGTIQETQYF.

The J gene is TRBJ2-7, the V gene TRBV28, with 7 bases fitting TRBD1. Germline CDR1 is MDHEN and CDR2 is SYDVKM. The V segment lost 2 bases and the J segment 6 bases; nucleotides outside the gene matches: 13. The CDR3 runs 16 residues. The CDR3 here is CASSLLKQGMGSEQYF. The CDR3 region has the DNA TGTGCCAGCAGTTTACTAAAACAGGGGATGGGATCCGAGCAGTACTTC.

This chain joins TRBV5-8 and TRBJ1-1; D gene ambiguous. Germline lookup yields CDR1 SGHTS and CDR2 YDEGEE. V gave up 5 bases and J gave up 4 bases, with 12 bases separating them. The CDR3 loop spans 13 amino acids. This CDR3 reads CASSSPGTTEAFF. The CDR3, as DNA: TGTGCCAGCAGTTCCCCAGGCACCACTGAAGCTTTCTTT.

This chain links TRBV5-5 with TRBJ2-1; 12 bases are a match to TRBD2. Germline V lookup: CDR1 SGHKS, CDR2 YYEKEE (reference sequence). The CDR3 is 15 amino acids. With 3 bases clipped from V and 8 bases from J, the junction kept 6 bases outside the gene matches. This CDR3 is CASSSLTSGGYEQFF. The CDR3 nucleotides read TGTGCCAGCAGCTCTTTGACTAGCGGGGGCTATGAGCAGTTCTTC.

This sequence joins TRBV7-9 and TRBJ2-7, with 7 nucleotides matching TRBD2. V lost 4 bases and J lost 2; bases outside the gene matches: 5. Germline V gene sequence: CDR1 SEHNR, CDR2 FQNEAQ (reference sequence). This CDR3 spans 14 amino acids. The CDR3 sequence: CASSSTGLAYEQYF. CDR3 bases: TGTGCCAGCAGCTCCACCGGACTAGCCTACGAGCAGTACTTC.

This clone was seen more than once but under ten times. J is TRBJ1-5 and V is TRBV2; tentatively, D is TRBD1 (6 bases). Looked up from germline, CDR1 is SNHLY and CDR2 is FYNNEI. Trimming pared 3 bases from V and 2 bases from J, leaving 11 bases between. CDR3 size: 15 residues. The CDR3 here is CASSEAGVGNQPQHF. The CDR3 coding sequence is TGTGCCAGCAGTGAGGCAGGGGTAGGCAATCAGCCCCAGCATTTT.

The CDR3, as DNA: TGTGCCAGCAGGGGGCTCAGGGGCAGAGATGAAAAACTGTTTTTT. This translates into CASRGLRGRDEKLFF. The genes are TRBV6-5 and TRBJ1-4, with TRBD1 as a possible D gene (6 bases). V was pared by 6 bases and J by 6 bases, with 17 bases between. The CDR3 spans 15 residues. The germline V gene has CDR1 MNHEY and CDR2 SVGAGI.

This clone was detected only a few times. This chain links TRBV4-1 with TRBJ1-1, with a tentative D call TRBD1 (5 bases). The CDR3 extends over 12 amino acids. The germline CDR1 and CDR2 sequences are MGHRA and YSYEKL. V dropped 6 bases and J dropped 0 bases, with 5 bases sitting between them. Here the CDR3 reads CASRDMNTEAFF. The CDR3 region has the DNA TGCGCCAGCAGGGACATGAACACTGAAGCTTTCTTT.

J is TRBJ1-2 and V is TRBV28; D unclear. Looked up from germline, CDR1 is MDHEN and CDR2 is SYDVKM. This CDR3 contains 10 residues. Trimming took 9 bases from V and 4 from J, leaving 6 bases between them. DNA of the CDR3: TGTGCCAGTTTCTCCTATGGCTACACCTTC. This gives the protein CASFSYGYTF.

This sequence joins TRBV28 and TRBJ2-1, with TRBD2 matching 9 bases. V was clipped by 4 bases and J by 7 bases; unmatched bases: 11. The germline V gene has CDR1 MDHEN and CDR2 SYDVKM. The CDR3 consists of 16 residues. In nucleotides, the CDR3 is TGTGCCAGCAGTTCCGACGGGACTAGCAGTAGGAATGAGCAGTTCTTC. Translation: CASSSDGTSSRNEQFF.

This clone appeared a single time. The V gene is TRBV5-1, the J gene TRBJ2-1; D is perhaps TRBD2 (6 bases). The V gene's germline CDR1 is SGHRS and CDR2 YFSETQ. Trimming took 4 bases from V and 4 from J, leaving 18 bases between them. This CDR3 has 16 residues. CDR3 DNA sequence: TGCGCCAGCAGCCCAGGAGGGACTGGCCTTTACAATGAGCAGTTCTTC. Translated: CASSPGGTGLYNEQFF.

V gene TRBV19 combines with J gene TRBJ2-1; D call uncertain. The CDR3 loop spans 11 amino acids. Germline assignment: CDR1 LNHDA and CDR2 SQIVND (reference sequence). V was trimmed by 7 bases and J by 6 bases, leaving 7 bases between them. CDR3 sequence reads: CASTPLNEQFF. Here the CDR3 DNA reads TGTGCCAGTACCCCCCTCAATGAGCAGTTCTTC.

V gene TRBV5-1 combines with J gene TRBJ2-7; no definite D call. From germline, CDR1 is SGHRS and CDR2 YFSETQ. Trimming cost V 1 base and J 6 bases, with 8 bases left between them. The CDR3 has 12 residues. In DNA form, the CDR3 reads TGCGCCAGCAGCTTGACTATAACCGAGCAGTACTTC. It codes for CASSLTITEQYF.

This rearrangement joins TRBV7-9 to TRBJ2-7; 12 nucleotides line up with TRBD1. The CDR3 runs 16 residues. The V and J ends lost 5 bases and 4 bases, in that order; junction bases with no gene match: 9. Per germline, CDR1 SEHNR and CDR2 FQNEAQ (reference sequence). CDR3 loop: CASSHNRGQGAYEQYF. The CDR3 nucleotides are TGTGCCAGCAGCCATAACCGGGGACAGGGGGCTTACGAGCAGTACTTC.

This clone was observed a handful of times. This chain uses TRBV7-2 with TRBJ2-5; D possibly corresponds to TRBD2 (7 bases). Germline CDR1 and CDR2: SGHTA and FQGNSA. CDR3 size: 15 residues. Deletions cut 8 bases from V and 5 bases from J, with 21 bases between. The CDR3: CASGTLRGPMETQYF. The CDR3 DNA is TGTGCCAGCGGTACACTGCGGGGGCCAATGGAGACCCAGTACTTC.

V gene TRBV7-9 combines with J gene TRBJ2-3; weak D call: TRBD2 (6 bases). With 5 bases removed from V and 9 bases from J, the gap between germline ends came to 21 bases. Germline loops: CDR1 SEHNR, CDR2 FQNEAQ (reference sequence). This CDR3 contains 15 residues. Here the CDR3 reads CASSTLSGLRETQYF. CDR3 bases: TGTGCCAGCAGCACCCTCTCGGGACTCCGAGAAACGCAGTATTTT.

The chain carries TRBV27 and TRBJ2-3, with D hard to call. The V end was cut by 0 bases, the J end by 4 bases, with 5 bases between. The CDR3 is 13 residues long. Germline V gives CDR1 MNHEY, CDR2 SMNVEV (reference sequence). The CDR3 DNA reads as TGTGCCAGCAGTTTATCCAGATCAGATACGCAGTATTTT. As protein: CASSLSRSDTQYF.

The chain couples TRBV5-8 to TRBJ1-2; TRBD1 agrees at 8 bases. The CDR3 loop spans 10 amino acids. Germline values: CDR1 SGHTS, CDR2 YDEGEE. CDR3 DNA sequence: TGTGACCAGGGGGCGAGAGGCTACACCTTC. Translation gives CDQGARGYTF. The entire variable domain, with the rest obtained from reference TRBV5-8 and TRBJ1-2, is as follows: EAGVTQSPTHLIKTRGQQATLRCSPISGHTSVYWYQQALGLGLQFLLWYDEGEERNRGNFPPRFSGRQFPNYSSELNVNALELEDSALYLCDQGARGYTFGSGTRLTVV.